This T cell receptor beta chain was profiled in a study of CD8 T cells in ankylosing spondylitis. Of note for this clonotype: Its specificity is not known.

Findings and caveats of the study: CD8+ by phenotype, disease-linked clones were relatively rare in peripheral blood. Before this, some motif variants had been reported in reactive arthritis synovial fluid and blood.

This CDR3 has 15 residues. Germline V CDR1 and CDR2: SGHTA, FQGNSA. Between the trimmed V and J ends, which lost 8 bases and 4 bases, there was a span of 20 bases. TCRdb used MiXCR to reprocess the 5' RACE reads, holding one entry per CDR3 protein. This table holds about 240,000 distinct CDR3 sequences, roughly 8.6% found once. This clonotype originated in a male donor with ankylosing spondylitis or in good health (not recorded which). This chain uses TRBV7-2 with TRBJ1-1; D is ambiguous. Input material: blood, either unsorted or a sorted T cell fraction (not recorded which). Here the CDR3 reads CASSGGVPRGTEAFF. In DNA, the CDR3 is TGTGCCAGCTCGGGTGGGGTCCCCCGGGGCACTGAAGCTTTCTTT.